Below are 4 T cell receptor beta chains sequenced from a single sample in a study of metastatic and nonmetastatic thyroid tumors. MiXCR reprocessed the PCR reads for TCRdb. Of fewer than 70,000 clones listed, 25% to 35% were seen once; the top ten hold less than 20%. Ahead of thyroid surgery, no patient had received treatment of any kind. The sample taken for sequencing was blood. The source of these receptors is a female donor with papillary thyroid cancer or a benign thyroid nodule (not recorded which). Some clones in this sample may be carry-over from other donors' samples.

The J gene is TRBJ1-1, the V gene TRBV11-2, with 7 nucleotides matching TRBD1. CDR3 length: 13 residues. With V trimmed by 8 bases and J by 3 bases, 6 bases remained unmatched. CDR1 and CDR2 (germline): SGHAT, FQNNGV. The CDR3 DNA sequence: TGTGCCAGCGGCCCTACAGGGGACACTGAAGCTTTCTTT. Its translation is CASGPTGDTEAFF.

This clone came up a few times. The rearrangement uses TRBV18 and TRBJ1-2, with 7 positions matching TRBD1. There are 16 residues in the CDR3. Germline CDR1 and CDR2: KGHSH and LQKENI. The V gene end was trimmed by 8 bases and the J gene end by 0 bases; junction bases not matched to a gene: 12. The CDR3 nucleotides are TGTGCCAGCGAGAGCCCCGGGACAGAGGCTAACTATGGCTACACCTTC. Residues: CASESPGTEANYGYTF.

The chain carries TRBV5-1 and TRBJ2-5; no clear D gene. The CDR3 has 15 amino acids. V was pared by 0 bases and J by 4 bases, with 13 bases between. The germline V gene has CDR1 SGHRS and CDR2 YFSETQ. The CDR3 region is CASSLGGTVRETQYF. Written as DNA, the CDR3 is TGCGCCAGCAGCTTGGGGGGAACCGTGAGAGAGACCCAGTACTTC.

The CDR3 loop is CSVEGSTDTQYF. The CDR3 DNA reads as TGCAGCGTTGAGGGCAGCACAGATACGCAGTATTTT. This rearrangement joins TRBV29-1 to TRBJ2-3; D ambiguous. V lost 3 bases and J 0 bases, leaving 4 bases between the germline ends. Germline V CDR1 and CDR2: SQVTM, ANQGSEA. The CDR3 spans 12 residues.